This T cell receptor beta chain comes out of a study of T cell repertoires in cytomegalovirus infection. Study summary: Indications of both CMV infection and matching HLA type were provided by public TCR beta signatures. Findings and caveats of the study: Across the ex vivo response, the dominant clonotypes were HLA-C-restricted CMV-specific TCR beta clonotypes. Cumulative frequency (of public TCR beta family members) identified carriers of CMV plus the relevant HLA.

The table lists this clonotype with a few counts. Its specificity is unknown. The V gene's germline CDR1 is SEHNR and CDR2 FQNEAQ (reference sequence). Trimming stripped 6 bases from V and 7 bases from J, with 10 bases between. The CDR3 has 13 amino acids. Using its own MiXCR run on the reads, TCRdb lists one record per CDR3 protein. The sample has roughly 200,000 distinct CDR3 sequences, 15% to 20% seen once. This chain connects TRBV7-9 to TRBJ1-6; D call uncertain. The source is a human donor in good health (CMV status not recorded). Some clones in this sample may be carry-over from other donors' samples. Source material: CD8+ T cells from PBMCs. Here the CDR3 reads CASRREENSPLHF. CDR3 sequence (DNA): TGTGCCAGCAGGCGGGAGGAGAATTCACCCCTCCACTTT.